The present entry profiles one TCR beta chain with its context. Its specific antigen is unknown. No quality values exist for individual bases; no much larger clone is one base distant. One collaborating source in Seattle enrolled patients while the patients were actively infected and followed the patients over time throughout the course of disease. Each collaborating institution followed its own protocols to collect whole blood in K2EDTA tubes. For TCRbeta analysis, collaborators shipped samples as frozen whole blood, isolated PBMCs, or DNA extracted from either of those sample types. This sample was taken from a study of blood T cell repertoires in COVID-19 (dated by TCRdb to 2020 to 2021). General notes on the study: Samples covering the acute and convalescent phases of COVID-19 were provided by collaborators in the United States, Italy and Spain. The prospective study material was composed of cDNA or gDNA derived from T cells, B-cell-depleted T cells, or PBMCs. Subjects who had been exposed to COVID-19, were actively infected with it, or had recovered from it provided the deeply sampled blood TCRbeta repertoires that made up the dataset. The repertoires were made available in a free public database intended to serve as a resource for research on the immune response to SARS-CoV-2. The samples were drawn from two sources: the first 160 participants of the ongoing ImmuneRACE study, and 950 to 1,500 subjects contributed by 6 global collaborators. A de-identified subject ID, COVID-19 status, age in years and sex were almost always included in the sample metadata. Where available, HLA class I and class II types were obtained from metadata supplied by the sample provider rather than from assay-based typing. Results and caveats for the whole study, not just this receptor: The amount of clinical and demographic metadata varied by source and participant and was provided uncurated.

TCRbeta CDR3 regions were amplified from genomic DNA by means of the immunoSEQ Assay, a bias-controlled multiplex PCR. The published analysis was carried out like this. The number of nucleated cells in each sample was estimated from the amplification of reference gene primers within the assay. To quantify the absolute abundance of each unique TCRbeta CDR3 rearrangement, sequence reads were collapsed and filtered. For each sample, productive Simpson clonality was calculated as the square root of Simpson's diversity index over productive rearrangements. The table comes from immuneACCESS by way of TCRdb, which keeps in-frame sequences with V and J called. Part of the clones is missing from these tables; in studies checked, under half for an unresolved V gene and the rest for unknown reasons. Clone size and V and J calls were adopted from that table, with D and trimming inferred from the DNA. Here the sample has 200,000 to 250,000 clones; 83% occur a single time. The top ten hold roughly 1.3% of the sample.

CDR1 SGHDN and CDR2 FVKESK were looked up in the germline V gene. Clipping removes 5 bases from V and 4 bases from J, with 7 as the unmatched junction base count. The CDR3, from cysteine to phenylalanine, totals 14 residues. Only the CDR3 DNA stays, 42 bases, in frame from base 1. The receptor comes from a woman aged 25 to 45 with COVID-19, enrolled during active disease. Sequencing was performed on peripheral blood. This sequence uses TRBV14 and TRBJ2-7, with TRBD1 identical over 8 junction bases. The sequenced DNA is TGTGCCAGCAGCTACGGGACAGGCCCATACGAGCAGTACTTC. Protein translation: CASSYGTGPYEQYF.